Here is one T cell receptor beta chain with its context. Its antigen remains unknown. The sample comes from a study of beta chain features in type 1 diabetes. The CDR3 runs 15 residues. Germline V gives CDR1 SGHNT, CDR2 YYREEE (reference sequence). The V end lost 1 base, the J end lost 0 bases, and 11 bases lay between the germline ends. Overall study results and limits: Naive, central memory and Treg TCRB repertoires appeared more alike in patients than in healthy donors.

The authors reverse transcribed all of the isolated RNA, so sequencing captured expressed TCRB transcripts. Repertoires were generated with immunoSEQ multiplex PCR, while TCRdb's copy carries only in-frame clones and drops some. Seen here are over 120,000 clones, 9.2% observed once, and the top ten hold roughly 0.7%. The sample was central memory CD4+ T cells from blood. J is TRBJ2-7 and V is TRBV5-4; perhaps TRBD2 as D (5 bases). This TCR derives from a man aged 18 to 30 in good health. CDR3 nucleotides: TGTGCCAGCAGCTTGAACGGGAAGAGCTCCTACGAGCAGTACTTC. It codes for CASSLNGKSSYEQYF.